A selection of T cell receptor beta chains follows, all from one sample in a study of T-cell memory formation after mild COVID-19. TCRdb independently ran MiXCR on the 5' RACE reads; one entry per CDR3 protein. Of under 550,000 distinct CDR3 sequences in the sample, approximately 18% were seen once. The specimen was PBMCs or a T cell subset sorted from them (not recorded which). The receptors derive from a man younger than 35 who had mild COVID-19 (a few samples of this study predate the infection). Cell type and time point are not known. The CDR3 runs from the conserved cysteine through the conserved F or W. The D gene is left open where the match is weak. Where a row states a size, it is once, few, many or the class of an expanded clone; other rows omit it.

J gene: TRBJ2-5
clone size: few
D gene: TRBD2
V gene: TRBV7-3
CDR3 DNA: TGTGCCAGCAGCTTGGGTAGCGGGAGTCAAGAGACCCAGTACTTC
CDR3 protein: CASSLGSGSQETQYF

J gene: TRBJ2-7
clone size: -
D gene: TRBD1
V gene: TRBV6-6
CDR3 DNA: TGTGCCAGCAGTCCGACAGGGGTATACGAGCAGTACTTC
CDR3 protein: CASSPTGVYEQYF

J gene: TRBJ2-7
clone size: few
D gene: -
V gene: TRBV4-1
CDR3 DNA: TGCGCCAGCAGCCAAGAGTGGGGGAGAATTTACGAGCAGTACTTC
CDR3 protein: CASSQEWGRIYEQYF

J gene: TRBJ1-6
clone size: few
D gene: TRBD1
V gene: TRBV4-3
CDR3 DNA: TGCGCCAGCAGCCAAGATCCAGGGACAGGGTTTTCACCCCTCCACTTT
CDR3 protein: CASSQDPGTGFSPLHF

J gene: TRBJ2-7
clone size: -
D gene: -
V gene: TRBV5-4
CDR3 DNA: TGTGCCAGCAGCTTGGATCTGGGCCCATCGGGCGAGCAGTACTTC
CDR3 protein: CASSLDLGPSGEQYF

J gene: TRBJ2-1
clone size: few
D gene: -
V gene: TRBV29-1
CDR3 DNA: TGCAGCGTTGACCAAGGGGCCAATGAGCAGTTCTTC
CDR3 protein: CSVDQGANEQFF

J gene: TRBJ2-5
clone size: few
D gene: -
V gene: TRBV20-1
CDR3 DNA: TGCAGTGCTAGAGATAGGGTTGGGCTGGAGACCCAGTACTTC
CDR3 protein: CSARDRVGLETQYF

J gene: TRBJ2-5
clone size: few
D gene: TRBD1
V gene: TRBV12-3/TRBV12-4
CDR3 DNA: TGTGCCAGCAGCCCCCCCCCGGGACAGGGGGCACATGAGACCCAGTACTTC
CDR3 protein: CASSPPPGQGAHETQYF

J gene: TRBJ1-5
clone size: -
D gene: -
V gene: TRBV20-1
CDR3 DNA: TGCAGTGCTAGGTCCTCCGGACTTAGCAATCAGCCCCAGCATTTT
CDR3 protein: CSARSSGLSNQPQHF

J gene: TRBJ1-5
clone size: few
D gene: -
V gene: TRBV6-2/TRBV6-3
CDR3 DNA: TGTGCCAGCAGTTACGCGAGGGACCAGCCCCAGCATTTT
CDR3 protein: CASSYARDQPQHF

J gene: TRBJ2-5
clone size: many
D gene: -
V gene: TRBV5-1
CDR3 DNA: TGCGCCAGCTCTAGGGGTAGGGGGCAAGAGACCCAGTACTTC
CDR3 protein: CASSRGRGQETQYF

J gene: TRBJ1-3
clone size: few
D gene: TRBD1
V gene: TRBV12-3/TRBV12-4
CDR3 DNA: TGTGCCAGCACCCCGAGGGGGCTCTCTGGAAACACCATATATTTT
CDR3 protein: CASTPRGLSGNTIYF

J gene: TRBJ1-1
clone size: -
D gene: -
V gene: TRBV4-2
CDR3 DNA: TGTGCCAGCAGCCAAGTCGGAGAAATGCCTGAAGCTTTCTTT
CDR3 protein: CASSQVGEMPEAFF

J gene: TRBJ2-7
clone size: -
D gene: -
V gene: TRBV6-2/TRBV6-3
CDR3 DNA: TGTGCCAGCAGTCTTGGGGTTGGCCTTGGGCAGTACTTC
CDR3 protein: CASSLGVGLGQYF

J gene: TRBJ1-1
clone size: many
D gene: TRBD1
V gene: TRBV5-1
CDR3 DNA: TGCGCCAGCAGCTTGGGACAGGGCTACACTGAAGCTTTCTTT
CDR3 protein: CASSLGQGYTEAFF

J gene: TRBJ2-2
clone size: few
D gene: TRBD1
V gene: TRBV7-2
CDR3 DNA: TGTGCCACACGACAGGGGGCAGAAGGAGCCGGGGAGCTGTTTTTT
CDR3 protein: CATRQGAEGAGELFF

J gene: TRBJ1-4
clone size: few
D gene: -
V gene: TRBV7-6
CDR3 DNA: TGTGCCAGCAGCTTAGCCGGGACTAATGAAAAACTGTTTTTT
CDR3 protein: CASSLAGTNEKLFF

J gene: TRBJ2-5
clone size: -
D gene: -
V gene: TRBV5-1
CDR3 DNA: TGCGCCAGCAGCCACAGGGGACTAGGGAATCAAGAGACCCAGTACTTC
CDR3 protein: CASSHRGLGNQETQYF

J gene: TRBJ2-2
clone size: -
D gene: -
V gene: TRBV11-2
CDR3 DNA: TGTGCCAGCAGATCCCCACGTCCGGGGTACACCGGGGAGCTGTTTTTT
CDR3 protein: CASRSPRPGYTGELFF

J gene: TRBJ2-1
clone size: few
D gene: TRBD2
V gene: TRBV7-9
CDR3 DNA: TGTGCCAGCAGCTTCTTCGAACTAGCGGGGGGGCCTTCCTACAATGAGCAGTTCTTC
CDR3 protein: CASSFFELAGGPSYNEQFF

J gene: TRBJ2-3
clone size: few
D gene: -
V gene: TRBV28
CDR3 DNA: TGTGCCAGCAGTCATCCAGCGGACACAGATACGCAGTATTTT
CDR3 protein: CASSHPADTDTQYF

J gene: TRBJ1-5
clone size: -
D gene: TRBD1
V gene: TRBV20-1
CDR3 DNA: TGCAGTGCTAGAGGTGGACAGGGAGGTCAGCCCCAGCATTTT
CDR3 protein: CSARGGQGGQPQHF

J gene: TRBJ2-3
clone size: -
D gene: TRBD2
V gene: TRBV4-3
CDR3 DNA: TGCGCCAGCAGCCAAGATAGTGGGCTAGCGGCAACAGATACGCAGTATTTT
CDR3 protein: CASSQDSGLAATDTQYF

J gene: TRBJ1-5
clone size: -
D gene: -
V gene: TRBV19
CDR3 DNA: TGTGCCAGTAGTTCTTCGGGGCCCGGTGGGATCGGCGGCAATCAGCCCCAGCATTTT
CDR3 protein: CASSSSGPGGIGGNQPQHF

J gene: TRBJ1-4
clone size: few
D gene: TRBD1
V gene: TRBV11-2
CDR3 DNA: TGTGCCAGCAGCGATCCGGGACAGGGTTATGAAAAACTGTTTTTT
CDR3 protein: CASSDPGQGYEKLFF

J gene: TRBJ2-1
clone size: few
D gene: -
V gene: TRBV9
CDR3 DNA: TGTGCCAGCAGCCCGCCCCCTACGGGTGAGCAGTTCTTC
CDR3 protein: CASSPPPTGEQFF

J gene: TRBJ2-1
clone size: -
D gene: TRBD2
V gene: TRBV7-3
CDR3 DNA: TGTGCCAGCAGCTCCCTTGGTAGCGGGGGGCCGTTGAGCTCCTACAATGAGCAGTTCTTC
CDR3 protein: CASSSLGSGGPLSSYNEQFF

J gene: TRBJ2-7
clone size: -
D gene: TRBD2
V gene: TRBV2
CDR3 DNA: TGTGCCAGCAGTCCACTAGCGGGGGGCGGCTCGGAGCAGTACTTC
CDR3 protein: CASSPLAGGGSEQYF

J gene: TRBJ2-7
clone size: few
D gene: -
V gene: TRBV4-1
CDR3 DNA: TGCGCCAGCAGCTTTCGGACAGCCACTTACGAGCAGTACTTC
CDR3 protein: CASSFRTATYEQYF

J gene: TRBJ2-5
clone size: -
D gene: -
V gene: TRBV20-1
CDR3 DNA: TGCAGTGCGAGGAGGCAGCAAGAGACCCAGTACTTC
CDR3 protein: CSARRQQETQYF

J gene: TRBJ1-2
clone size: -
D gene: -
V gene: TRBV5-1
CDR3 DNA: TGCGCCAGCAGCGGTTTGGGCCAGTACTATGGCTACACCTTC
CDR3 protein: CASSGLGQYYGYTF

J gene: TRBJ2-3
clone size: -
D gene: TRBD2
V gene: TRBV30
CDR3 DNA: TGTGCCTGGAGTGTTGGGACTAGCGGGATTATAGGAGATACGCAGTATTTT
CDR3 protein: CAWSVGTSGIIGDTQYF

J gene: TRBJ2-6
clone size: -
D gene: -
V gene: TRBV2
CDR3 DNA: TGTGCCAGTCTTAGAGGGGCTGGGGCCAACGTCCTGACTTTC
CDR3 protein: CASLRGAGANVLTF

J gene: TRBJ2-3
clone size: -
D gene: TRBD2
V gene: TRBV4-3
CDR3 DNA: TGCGCCAGCAGCCTGGGACTAGCGGGGGGGCCCGGGACAGATACGCAGTATTTT
CDR3 protein: CASSLGLAGGPGTDTQYF

J gene: TRBJ2-5
clone size: -
D gene: TRBD2
V gene: TRBV5-1
CDR3 DNA: TGCGCCAGCAGCCCAACCGGGGGGGGCGAAGAGACCCAGTACTTC
CDR3 protein: CASSPTGGGEETQYF

J gene: TRBJ2-1
clone size: -
D gene: -
V gene: TRBV27
CDR3 DNA: TGTGCCAGCAGTTATTGGGGGGCCAATGAGCAGTTCTTC
CDR3 protein: CASSYWGANEQFF

J gene: TRBJ1-1
clone size: few
D gene: -
V gene: TRBV18
CDR3 DNA: TGTGCCAGCTCACCACCGGTGGGGGAAGCTTTCTTT
CDR3 protein: CASSPPVGEAFF

J gene: TRBJ2-3
clone size: few
D gene: -
V gene: TRBV6-5
CDR3 DNA: TGTGCCAGCAGTGAAGAGGGACGGGGAGGCACAGATACGCAGTATTTT
CDR3 protein: CASSEEGRGGTDTQYF

J gene: TRBJ2-1
clone size: many
D gene: -
V gene: TRBV12-3/TRBV12-4
CDR3 DNA: TGTGCCAGCAACGACGGACCCTACAATGAGCAGTTCTTC
CDR3 protein: CASNDGPYNEQFF

J gene: TRBJ2-3
clone size: few
D gene: -
V gene: TRBV5-1
CDR3 DNA: TGCGCCAGCAGCTTGAGCGGTTACACAGATACGCAGTATTTT
CDR3 protein: CASSLSGYTDTQYF

J gene: TRBJ2-5
clone size: -
D gene: TRBD2
V gene: TRBV12-3/TRBV12-4
CDR3 DNA: TGTGCCAGCAGCCGCGGACTAGCGGAGTTTCAAGAGACCCAGTACTTC
CDR3 protein: CASSRGLAEFQETQYF

J gene: TRBJ1-2
clone size: -
D gene: TRBD1
V gene: TRBV5-1
CDR3 DNA: TGCGCCAGCAGCTCCAGGGGGATCAACTATGGCTACACCTTC
CDR3 protein: CASSSRGINYGYTF